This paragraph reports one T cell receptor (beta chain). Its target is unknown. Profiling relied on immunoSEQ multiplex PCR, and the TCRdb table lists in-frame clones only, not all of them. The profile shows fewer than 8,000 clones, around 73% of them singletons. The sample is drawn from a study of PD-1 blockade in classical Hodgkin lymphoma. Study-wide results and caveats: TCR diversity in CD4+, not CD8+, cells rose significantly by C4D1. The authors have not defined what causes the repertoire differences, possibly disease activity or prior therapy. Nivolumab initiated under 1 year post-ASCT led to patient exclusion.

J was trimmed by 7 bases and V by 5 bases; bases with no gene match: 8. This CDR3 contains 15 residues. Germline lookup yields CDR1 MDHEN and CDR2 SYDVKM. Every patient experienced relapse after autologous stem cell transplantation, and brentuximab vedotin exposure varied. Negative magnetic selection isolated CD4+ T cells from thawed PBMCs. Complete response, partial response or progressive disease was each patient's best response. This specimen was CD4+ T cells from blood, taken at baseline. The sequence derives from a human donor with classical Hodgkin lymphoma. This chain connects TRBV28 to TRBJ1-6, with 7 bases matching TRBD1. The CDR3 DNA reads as TGTGCCAGCAGTCCCCCCCAGGGGGGGAATTCACCCCTCCACTTT. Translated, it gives CASSPPQGGNSPLHF.